Sequencing of this T cell receptor (beta chain) was carried out in a study of shared clonotypes between healthy human individuals. Regarding the study as a whole: Some naive CD4 clonotypes, around 5%, turned up in common across four donors.

In the case of this clone: The antigen is unknown.

V gave up 7 bases and J gave up 5 bases; unmatched junction bases: 6. The CDR3 has 15 amino acids. Germline CDR1 and CDR2: SGHTA and FQGNSA. Measured with immunoSEQ multiplex PCR; TCRdb has only the in-frame clones, and not every one. The repertoire holds more than 150,000 clones, with roughly 91% as singletons. This TCR was recovered from a woman between 25 and 40 years old in good health. The genes are TRBV7-2 and TRBJ2-1; 12 nucleotides match TRBD2. Sequenced sample: naive CD4+ T cells sorted from blood. Subset specified: CD45RA+ positively selected. The CDR3: CASTGLAGYNNEQFF. The CDR3 region has the DNA TGTGCCAGCACCGGACTAGCGGGGTACAACAATGAGCAGTTCTTC.